The following is a T cell receptor (beta chain) sequence with its context. Its antigen is currently unknown. These data belong to a study of T cell responses to AZD1222 COVID-19 vaccine. Study-wide context: Investigators merged groups given second doses at roughly 4 or roughly 12 weeks. General observations from the study: The reported proportion of spike-specific TCRs targeting unmutated variant regions was nearly half.

V was pared by 2 bases and J by 3 bases, with 15 bases between. The CDR3 spans 15 residues. Per the germline V gene, CDR1 is SGHDT and CDR2 is YYEEEE. The protocol was immunoSEQ multiplex PCR, while the TCRdb copy is restricted to in-frame clones and leaves out a portion. Among 100,000 to 120,000 clones, about 90% were seen once, and the ten largest hold around 3.3%. The chain has TRBV5-6 and TRBJ2-7, with D possibly matching TRBD1 (6 bases). This clonotype originated in an adult in good health. The sequences come from peripheral blood, collected on day 0 of AZD1222 vaccination. CDR3 sequence: CASSFEQGLGYEQYF. The DNA for the CDR3 is TGTGCCAGCAGCTTCGAACAGGGTTTAGGCTACGAGCAGTACTTC.